The present T cell receptor (beta chain) was sequenced within a study of graft-versus-host responses after intestinal transplantation. Across the study: Following induction with anti-thymocyte globulin, all recipients were given tacrolimus and steroids for two to four years.

Between the trimmed V and J ends, which lost 3 bases and 5 bases, there was a span of 17 bases. There are 15 residues in the CDR3. CDR1 and CDR2 (germline): SNHLY, FYNNEI. Profiled with immunoSEQ multiplex PCR; TCRdb holds only in-frame clones, not every one. The sample shows tens of thousands of clones, roughly nine tenths of them seen only once. About this clone: Its specificity is unknown.

The specimen comprised unstimulated CD8+ T cells sorted from spleen or lymph node cells, sampled before intestinal transplant. The V call is TRBV2, the J call TRBJ2-7, with TRBD1 as a possible D gene (5 bases). The source of this sequence is a human donor who received an intestinal transplant. The CDR3 spells CASSEGRVKTDEQYF. The CDR3 coding sequence is TGTGCCAGCAGTGAGGGCAGGGTAAAAACCGACGAGCAGTACTTC.